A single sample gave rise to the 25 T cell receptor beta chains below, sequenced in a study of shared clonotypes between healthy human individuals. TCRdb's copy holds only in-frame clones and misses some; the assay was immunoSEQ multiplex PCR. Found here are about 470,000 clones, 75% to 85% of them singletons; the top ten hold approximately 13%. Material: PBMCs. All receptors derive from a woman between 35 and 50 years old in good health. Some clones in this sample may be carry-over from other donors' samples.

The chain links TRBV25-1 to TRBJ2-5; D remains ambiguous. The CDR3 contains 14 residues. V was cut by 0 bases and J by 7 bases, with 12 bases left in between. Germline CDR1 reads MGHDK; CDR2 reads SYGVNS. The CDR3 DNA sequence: TGTGCCAGCAGTGAATACAGTAGTTCCGGGACCCAGTACTTC. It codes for CASSEYSSSGTQYF.

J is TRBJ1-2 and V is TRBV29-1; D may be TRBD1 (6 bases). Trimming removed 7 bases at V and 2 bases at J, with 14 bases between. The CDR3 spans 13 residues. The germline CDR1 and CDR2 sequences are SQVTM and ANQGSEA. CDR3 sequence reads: CSALGGRNYGYTF. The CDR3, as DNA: TGCAGCGCCCTCGGGGGCAGGAACTATGGCTACACCTTC.

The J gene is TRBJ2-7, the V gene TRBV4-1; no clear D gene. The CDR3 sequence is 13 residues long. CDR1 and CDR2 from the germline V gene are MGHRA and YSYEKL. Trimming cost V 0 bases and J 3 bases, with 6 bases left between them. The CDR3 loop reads CASSQDLGYEQYF. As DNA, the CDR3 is TGCGCCAGCAGCCAAGATCTGGGCTACGAGCAGTACTTC.

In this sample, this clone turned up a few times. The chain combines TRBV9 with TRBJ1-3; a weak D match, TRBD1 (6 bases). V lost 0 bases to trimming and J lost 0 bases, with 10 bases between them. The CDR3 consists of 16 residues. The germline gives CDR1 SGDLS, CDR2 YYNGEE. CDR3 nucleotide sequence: TGTGCCAGCAGCGTAGAGGGGGGCGTCTCTGGAAACACCATATATTTT. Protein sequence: CASSVEGGVSGNTIYF.

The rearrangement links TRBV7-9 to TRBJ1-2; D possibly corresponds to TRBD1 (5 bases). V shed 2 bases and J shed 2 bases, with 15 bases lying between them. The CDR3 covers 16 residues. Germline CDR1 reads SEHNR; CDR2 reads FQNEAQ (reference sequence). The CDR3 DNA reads TGTGCCAGCAGCTTATACCCAGGGAGGGCGAACTATGGCTACACCTTC. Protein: CASSLYPGRANYGYTF.

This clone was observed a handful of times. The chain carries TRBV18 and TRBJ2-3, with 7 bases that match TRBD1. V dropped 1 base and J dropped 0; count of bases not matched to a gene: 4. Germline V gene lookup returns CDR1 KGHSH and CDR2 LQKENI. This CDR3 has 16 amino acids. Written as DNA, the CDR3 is TGTGCCAGCTCACCACGGGACAGTTCCAGCACAGATACGCAGTATTTT. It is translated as CASSPRDSSSTDTQYF.

In DNA form, the CDR3 reads TGTGCCAGCAGCTTCCTAGGTGGGTCACCCCTCCACTTT. This encodes CASSFLGGSPLHF. The V call is TRBV28, the J call TRBJ1-6; D is uncertain. Per the germline V gene, CDR1 is MDHEN and CDR2 is SYDVKM. The CDR3 totals 13 residues. V was pared by 6 bases and J by 10 bases, with 13 bases between.

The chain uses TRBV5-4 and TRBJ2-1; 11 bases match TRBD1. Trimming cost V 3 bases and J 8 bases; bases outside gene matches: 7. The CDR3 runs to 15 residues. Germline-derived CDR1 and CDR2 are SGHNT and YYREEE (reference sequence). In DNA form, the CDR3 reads TGTGCCAGCAGCTCAAAGGGACAGGGGGGGGATGAGCAGTTCTTC. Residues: CASSSKGQGGDEQFF. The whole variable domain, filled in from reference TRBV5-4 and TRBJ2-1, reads ETGVTQSPTHLIKTRGQQVTLRCSSQSGHNTVSWYQQALGQGPQFIFQYYREEENGRGNFPPRFSGLQFPNYSSELNVNALELDDSALYLCASSSKGQGGDEQFFGPGTRLTVL.

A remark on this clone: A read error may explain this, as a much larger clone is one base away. CDR3 in amino acids: CASSRDRGGERYF. The CDR3 DNA sequence: TGTGCCAGCAGTCGGGACAGGGGCGGCGAGCGGTACTTC. The genes are TRBV2 and TRBJ2-7; TRBD1 matches at 10 bases. Germline CDR1 is SNHLY and CDR2 is FYNNEI. This CDR3 is 13 amino acids long.

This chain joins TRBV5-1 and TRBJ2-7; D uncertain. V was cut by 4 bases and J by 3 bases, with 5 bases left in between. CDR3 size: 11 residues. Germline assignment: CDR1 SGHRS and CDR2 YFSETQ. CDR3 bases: TGCGCCAGCAGCGATGTCTACGAGCAGTACTTC. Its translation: CASSDVYEQYF.

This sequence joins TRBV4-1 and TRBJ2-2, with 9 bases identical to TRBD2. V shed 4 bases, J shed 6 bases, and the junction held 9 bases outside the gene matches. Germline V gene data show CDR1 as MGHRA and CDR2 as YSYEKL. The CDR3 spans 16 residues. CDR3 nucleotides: TGCGCCAGCAGCCCGCCTGGCGGGAGGGTCGCCGGGGAGCTGTTTTTT. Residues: CASSPPGGRVAGELFF.

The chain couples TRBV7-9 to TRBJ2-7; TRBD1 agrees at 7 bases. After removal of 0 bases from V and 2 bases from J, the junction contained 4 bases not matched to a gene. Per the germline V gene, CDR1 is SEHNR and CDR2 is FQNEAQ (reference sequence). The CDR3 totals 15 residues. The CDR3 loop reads CASSLAQGTAYEQYF. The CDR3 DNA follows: TGTGCCAGCAGCTTAGCGCAAGGGACAGCCTACGAGCAGTACTTC.

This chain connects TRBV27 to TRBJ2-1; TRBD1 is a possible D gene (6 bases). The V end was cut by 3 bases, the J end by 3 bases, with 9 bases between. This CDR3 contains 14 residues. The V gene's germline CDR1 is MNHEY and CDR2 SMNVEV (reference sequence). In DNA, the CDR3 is TGTGCCAGCAGTTTTTCGGGACACTACAATGAGCAGTTCTTC. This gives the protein CASSFSGHYNEQFF.

CDR3 residues: CASSPLSGSSTDTQYF. CDR3 nucleotides: TGCGCCAGCAGCCCGCTTAGCGGGTCTAGCACAGATACGCAGTATTTT. The chain links TRBV5-1 to TRBJ2-3, with 7 bases that match TRBD2. Germline values: CDR1 SGHRS, CDR2 YFSETQ. J gave up 0 bases and V 4 bases, and 8 bases lay outside the gene matches. The CDR3 consists of 16 residues.

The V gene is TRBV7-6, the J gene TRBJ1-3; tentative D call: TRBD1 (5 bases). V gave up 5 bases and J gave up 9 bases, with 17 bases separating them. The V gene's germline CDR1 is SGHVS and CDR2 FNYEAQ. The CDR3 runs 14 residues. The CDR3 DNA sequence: TGTGCCAGCAGCCCGGGACTAAAAGATGCCACCATATATTTT. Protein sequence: CASSPGLKDATIYF. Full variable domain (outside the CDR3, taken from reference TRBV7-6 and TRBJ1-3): GAGVSQSPRYKVTKRGQDVALRCDPISGHVSLYWYRQALGQGPEFLTYFNYEAQQDKSGLPNDRFSAERPEGSISTLTIQRTEQRDSAMYRCASSPGLKDATIYFGEGSWLTVV.

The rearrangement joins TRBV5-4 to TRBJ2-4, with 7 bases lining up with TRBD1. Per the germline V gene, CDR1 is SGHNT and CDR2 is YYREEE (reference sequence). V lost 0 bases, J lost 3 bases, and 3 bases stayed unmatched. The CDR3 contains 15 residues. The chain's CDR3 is CASSLGQGHKNIQYF. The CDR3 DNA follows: TGTGCCAGCAGCTTGGGACAGGGCCACAAAAACATTCAGTACTTC.

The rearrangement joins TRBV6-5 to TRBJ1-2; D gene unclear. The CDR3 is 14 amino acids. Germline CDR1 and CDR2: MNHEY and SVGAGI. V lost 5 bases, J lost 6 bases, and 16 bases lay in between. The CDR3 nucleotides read TGTGCCAGCAGTCCGAATTTTGCAGCGAATGGCTACACCTTC. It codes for CASSPNFAANGYTF.

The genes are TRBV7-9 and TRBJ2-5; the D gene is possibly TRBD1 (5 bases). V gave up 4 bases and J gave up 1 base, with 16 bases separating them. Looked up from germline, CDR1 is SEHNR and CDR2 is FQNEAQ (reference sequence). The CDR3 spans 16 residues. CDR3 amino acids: CASSSPNGHLQETQYF. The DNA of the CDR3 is TGTGCCAGCAGCTCCCCAAACGGACACCTCCAAGAGACCCAGTACTTC.

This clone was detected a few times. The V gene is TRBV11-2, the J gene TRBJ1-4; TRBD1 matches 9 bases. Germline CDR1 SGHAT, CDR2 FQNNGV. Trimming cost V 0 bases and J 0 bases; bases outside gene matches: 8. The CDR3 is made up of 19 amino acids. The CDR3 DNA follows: TGTGCCAGCAGCTTAGATTCAAACAGGGGGCGGGCAACTAATGAAAAACTGTTTTTT. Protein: CASSLDSNRGRATNEKLFF.

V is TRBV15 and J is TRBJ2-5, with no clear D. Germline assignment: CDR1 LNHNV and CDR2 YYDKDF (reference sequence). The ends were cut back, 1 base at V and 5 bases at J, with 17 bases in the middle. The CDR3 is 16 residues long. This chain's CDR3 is CATSRVEPGSVETQYF. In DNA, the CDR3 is TGTGCCACCAGCAGAGTGGAGCCCGGTTCCGTGGAGACCCAGTACTTC. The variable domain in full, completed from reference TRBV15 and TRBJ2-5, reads DAMVIQNPRYQVTQFGKPVTLSCSQTLNHNVMYWYQQKSSQAPKLLFHYYDKDFNNEADTPDNFQSRRPNTSFCFLDIRSPGLGDTAMYLCATSRVEPGSVETQYFGPGTRLLVL.

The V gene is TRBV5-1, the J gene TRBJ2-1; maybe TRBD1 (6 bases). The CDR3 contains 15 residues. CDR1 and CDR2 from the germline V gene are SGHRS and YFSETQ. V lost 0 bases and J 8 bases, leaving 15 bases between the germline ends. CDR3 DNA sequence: TGCGCCAGCAGCTTGGCCATCACAGGGAGTGATGAGCAGTTCTTC. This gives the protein CASSLAITGSDEQFF. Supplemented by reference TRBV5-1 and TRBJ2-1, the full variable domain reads KAGVTQTPRYLIKTRGQQVTLSCSPISGHRSVSWYQQTPGQGLQFLFEYFSETQRNKGNFPGRFSGRQFSNSRSEMNVSTLELGDSALYLCASSLAITGSDEQFFGPGTRLTVL.

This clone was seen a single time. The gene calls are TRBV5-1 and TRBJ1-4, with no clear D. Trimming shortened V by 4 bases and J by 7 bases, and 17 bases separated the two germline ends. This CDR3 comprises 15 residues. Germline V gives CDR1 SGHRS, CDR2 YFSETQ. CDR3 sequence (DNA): TGCGCCAGCAGCCCCGAACGGGCCAGTCTTGAAAAACTGTTTTTT. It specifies CASSPERASLEKLFF. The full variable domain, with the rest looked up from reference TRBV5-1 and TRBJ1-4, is KAGVTQTPRYLIKTRGQQVTLSCSPISGHRSVSWYQQTPGQGLQFLFEYFSETQRNKGNFPGRFSGRQFSNSRSEMNVSTLELGDSALYLCASSPERASLEKLFFGSGTQLSVL.

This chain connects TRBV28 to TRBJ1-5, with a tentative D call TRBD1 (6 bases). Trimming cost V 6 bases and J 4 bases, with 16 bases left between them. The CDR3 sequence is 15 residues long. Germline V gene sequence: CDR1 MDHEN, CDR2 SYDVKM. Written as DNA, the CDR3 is TGTGCCAGCAGGGGGGGGGCAGGGCAAAATCAGCCCCAGCATTTT. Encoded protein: CASRGGAGQNQPQHF.

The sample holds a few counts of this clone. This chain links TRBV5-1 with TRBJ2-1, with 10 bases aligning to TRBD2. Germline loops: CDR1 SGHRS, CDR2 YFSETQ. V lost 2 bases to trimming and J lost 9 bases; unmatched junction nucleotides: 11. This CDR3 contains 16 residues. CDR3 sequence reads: CASSFGGASGSVEQFF. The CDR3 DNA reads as TGCGCCAGCAGCTTTGGTGGGGCTAGCGGGAGTGTTGAGCAGTTCTTC.

CDR3 bases: TGTGCCAGCAGTGATAGGAGTGCGGCTAGCTCCTACAATGAGCAGTTCTTC. Amino acids: CASSDRSAASSYNEQFF. V gene TRBV6-4 combines with J gene TRBJ2-1; D unclear. The germline CDR1 and CDR2 sequences are MRHNA and SNTAGT. With 3 bases removed from V and 0 bases from J, the gap between germline ends came to 15 bases. This CDR3 comprises 17 residues.